The clone carrying this TCR gamma chain is judged large. Other nucleotide sequences in the sample specify the same CDR3. TCRdb applied CATT to the RT-PCR reads for clone calling. The table includes some 400 gamma-chain clones, approximately 2.1% detected once. V gave up 1 base and J gave up 5 bases; unmatched junction bases: 2. The germline V gene has CDR1 GITISATS and CDR2 ISYDGTV (reference sequence). This CDR3 contains 16 residues. The source of the sample is a study of gamma-delta T cells after stem cell transplantation. The chain employs TRGV9 and TRGJP. Sequences were obtained from gamma-delta T cells. This TCR derives from a human donor. It is not recorded whose cells these are; they may come from a transplant donor. The DNA for the CDR3 is TGTGCCTTGTGGGAGGTAGAAGAGTTGGGCAAAAAAATCAAGGTATTT. Translating gives CALWEVEELGKKIKVF.